This TCR beta chain was observed in a study of a mutant IDH1 vaccine in newly diagnosed glioma. The wider study: Patients got their first vaccination 4-6 weeks after radiotherapy alone, or with temozolomide cycles. Treated patients, around 60% male and approximately 38% female, averaged about 40 years of age.

Looked up from germline, CDR1 is SGDLS and CDR2 is YYNGEE. The CDR3 has 15 residues. V was cut by 0 bases and J by 0 bases, with 9 bases left in between. Study-wide results and limits: Pseudoprogression appeared independent of alterations in top peripheral clonotypes.

In regard to this clone: Its antigen remains unknown.

Time point noted: week 35, safety follow-up. Topical imiquimod was applied with each vaccine dose, which held 300 ug of mutant IDH1 20-mer peptide. Newly diagnosed WHO grade 3 or 4 IDH1-mutant, ATRX-lost astrocytomas were identified in the donors. Sequenced by immunoSEQ multiplex PCR; TCRdb stores in-frame clones only, minus some. This sample carries about 58,000 clones, roughly 76% of them seen once, and the ten largest clones take approximately 5%. The rearrangement uses TRBV9 and TRBJ1-2; D is undetermined. This receptor was obtained from a man aged 40-50 years with glioma. The material sequenced was PBMCs, taken from a glioma patient whose treatment included an IDH1 peptide vaccine. This CDR3 reads CASSVGVGPNYGYTF. CDR3 sequence (DNA): TGTGCCAGCAGCGTAGGCGTTGGCCCTAACTATGGCTACACCTTC.